This T cell receptor beta chain was sequenced in a study of CD4 and CD8 cells across lung adenocarcinoma regions. TCRdb re-analysed the PCR reads in MiXCR, keeping a single row per CDR3 protein. The table has tens of thousands of distinct CDR3 sequences, around half seen once. The patients had localized lung adenocarcinoma, a non-small cell subtype. This clonotype was seen more than once but under ten times. Specimen: CD8+ T cells from the center of a lung tumor. This TCR came from a female donor with lung adenocarcinoma. The CD4 and CD8 labels of this study may be unreliable.

The CDR3 DNA reads as TGTGCCAGCAGTTACTCGGGGACTAGCGGGAGAGGTGGCTACAATGAGCAGTTCTTC. It yields the protein CASSYSGTSGRGGYNEQFF. V and J are TRBV6-5 and TRBJ2-1; TRBD2 agrees at 14 bases. The junction had 7 bases not matched to a gene; V was cut back by 0 bases and J by 3 bases. Per the germline V gene, CDR1 is MNHEY and CDR2 is SVGAGI. This CDR3 comprises 19 residues.